The T cell receptor beta chain under discussion was sequenced for a study of blood T cell repertoires in COVID-19. Study context: In each case, the material was cDNA or gDNA derived from T cells, B-cell-depleted T cells, or PBMCs.

Germline V gene lookup returns CDR1 LGHDT and CDR2 YNNKEL (reference sequence). V lost 5 bases to trimming and J lost 3 bases, with 15 bases between them. There are 15 residues in the CDR3. Recruits, aged about 18 to 95 years, lived in 24 US areas. Allocation to cohorts depended on clinical history reported by the participants. Per the original methods: Reference gene primers were amplified, and this amplification served to estimate nucleated cell counts. Assay: immunoSEQ multiplex PCR; the TCRdb copy retains only in-frame clones and omits some. V and J calls and clone size follow that table, whereas D and trimming were derived from the DNA. The sample contains 200,000 to 250,000 clones, about 85% of which appear only once.

The TCR sequence derives from a man younger than 45 who had recovered from COVID-19. This chain connects TRBV3-1 (or the pseudogene TRBV3-2) to TRBJ2-3; TRBD2 is a possible D gene (5 bases). Sequencing input: PBMCs or T cells enriched from blood (not recorded which). This CDR3 is CASSSGPPGTDTQYF. For the CDR3, the DNA is TGTGCCAGCAGCTCGGGCCCCCCGGGGACAGATACGCAGTATTTT.